Shown below are 27 T cell receptor beta chains from a single sample sequenced in a study of CD8+CD57+ T cells in acquired aplastic anemia. Investigators profiled TCR beta VDJ and CDR3 from genomic DNA template. TCRdb redid the calling of the reads with MiXCR, one entry per CDR3 protein. This repertoire shows roughly 200,000 distinct CDR3 sequences, 60% to 65% found once; its top ten account for around 28%. Material for sequencing was sorted CD4+, CD8+, or CD8+CD57+ T cells (not recorded which) from PBMCs. Receptors were obtained from a human donor in good health.

V gene TRBV7-3 combines with J gene TRBJ2-3; D assignment may be TRBD1 or TRBD2 (5 bases each). This CDR3 is 11 amino acids long. Trimming pared 5 bases from V and 6 bases from J, leaving 6 bases between. Per the germline V gene, CDR1 is SGHTA and CDR2 is FQGTGA. The CDR3 nucleotides are TGTGCCAGCAGCGGGGGTGATACGCAGTATTTT. Translated, it gives CASSGGDTQYF. Together with reference TRBV7-3 and TRBJ2-3, the CDR3 gives the full variable domain: GAGVSQTPSNKVTEKGKYVELRCDPISGHTALYWYRQSLGQGPEFLIYFQGTGAADDSGLPNDRFFAVRPEGSVSTLKIQRTERGDSAVYLCASSGGDTQYFGPGTRLTVL.

This clonotype occurred many times. V and J are TRBV3-1 and TRBJ2-7; D call uncertain. V was cut by 0 bases and J by 3 bases, with 12 bases left in between. This CDR3 contains 15 residues. Germline loops: CDR1 LGHDT, CDR2 YNNKEL (reference sequence). CDR3 loop: CASSQESLSNYEQYF. In DNA form, the CDR3 reads TGTGCCAGCAGCCAAGAATCACTGTCGAACTACGAGCAGTACTTC.

V gene TRBV10-3 combines with J gene TRBJ2-1; a possible D gene is TRBD2 (7 bases). The CDR3 sequence is 14 residues long. Germline assignment: CDR1 ENHRY and CDR2 SYGVKD. The ends were cut back, 8 bases at V and 6 bases at J, with 17 bases in the middle. The CDR3 is CAIQGQPGGNEQFF. The CDR3 nucleotides read TGTGCCATCCAAGGACAGCCGGGAGGCAATGAGCAGTTCTTC.

This clonotype appeared many times. The chain uses TRBV12-3 or TRBV12-4 and TRBJ1-1; TRBD1 might be the D (5 bases). V was cut by 6 bases and J by 4 bases, with 12 bases left in between. The length of the CDR3 is 13 residues. CDR3 coding DNA: TGTGCCAGCAGCATGGGACCAGGCACTGAAGCTTTCTTT. This translates into CASSMGPGTEAFF.

The genes are TRBV2 and TRBJ2-7; the match to TRBD1 covers 9 bases. Germline-derived CDR1 and CDR2 are SNHLY and FYNNEI. This CDR3 is built from 12 residues. Losses at the gene ends were 11 bases for V and 2 bases for J; bases not matched to a gene: 4. The DNA for the CDR3 is TGTGCCGGGGGACAGGGCGCCTACGAGCAGTACTTC. Amino acid sequence: CAGGQGAYEQYF.

The V call is TRBV29-1, the J call TRBJ2-5, with D perhaps TRBD2 (7 bases). The CDR3 spans 13 residues. Germline CDR1 reads SQVTM; CDR2 reads ANQGSEA. The V and J ends lost 6 bases and 3 bases respectively, with 14 bases between them. This CDR3 is CSVARGGEETQYF. The CDR3 DNA sequence: TGCAGCGTGGCTAGGGGGGGAGAAGAGACCCAGTACTTC.

The chain links TRBV5-1 to TRBJ1-1, with D perhaps matching TRBD1 (6 bases). CDR3 size: 14 residues. Germline CDR1 SGHRS, CDR2 YFSETQ. Trimming cost V 4 bases and J 4 bases, with 14 bases left between them. In DNA, the CDR3 is TGCGCCAGCAGCCTCGGACAGCAGTCCACTGAAGCTTTCTTT. It yields the protein CASSLGQQSTEAFF. Drawing the rest from reference TRBV5-1 and TRBJ1-1, the complete variable domain is KAGVTQTPRYLIKTRGQQVTLSCSPISGHRSVSWYQQTPGQGLQFLFEYFSETQRNKGNFPGRFSGRQFSNSRSEMNVSTLELGDSALYLCASSLGQQSTEAFFGQGTRLTVV.

The V and J genes are TRBV11-3 and TRBJ2-7; 11 positions agree with TRBD1. J was trimmed by 5 bases and V by 7 bases; bases with no gene match: 10. Germline V gene sequence: CDR1 SGHNT, CDR2 YENEEA. This CDR3 has 15 residues. The CDR3 region is CASTTGDRGKNEQYF. Written as DNA, the CDR3 is TGTGCCAGCACCACGGGGGACAGGGGGAAGAACGAGCAGTACTTC.

This chain joins TRBV6-5 and TRBJ1-2, with no clear D. Deletions cut 0 bases from V and 11 bases from J, with 7 bases between. Germline V gives CDR1 MNHEY, CDR2 SVGAGI. This CDR3 has 11 residues. The CDR3 region has the DNA TGTGCCAGCAGTTACTCAGACGGGTACACCTTC. Its protein product is CASSYSDGYTF.

The chain is built from TRBV15 and TRBJ2-6, with D hard to call. CDR3 size: 17 residues. The V end was cut by 0 bases, the J end by 1 base, with 10 bases between. In germline, CDR1 is LNHNV, CDR2 YYDKDF (reference sequence). CDR3 residues: CATSRDRRFSGANVLTF. Here the CDR3 DNA reads TGTGCCACCAGCAGAGATAGGCGATTTTCTGGGGCCAACGTCCTGACTTTC.

This clonotype was seen a single time. The J gene is TRBJ2-7, the V gene TRBV5-6; D tentatively fits TRBD1 or TRBD2 (5 bases each). CDR1 SGHDT and CDR2 YYEEEE come from the germline V gene. Trimming left V 2 bases short and J 6 bases short, with 15 bases between. The CDR3 contains 14 residues. The CDR3 region is CASSFGTPFGEQYF. CDR3 sequence (DNA): TGTGCCAGCAGCTTCGGGACGCCCTTTGGCGAGCAGTACTTC.

This clonotype is medium-sized. The chain uses TRBV7-9 and TRBJ1-2; D remains unclear. Trimming took 0 bases from V and 7 from J, leaving 12 bases between them. Germline loops: CDR1 SEHNR, CDR2 FQNEAQ (reference sequence). This CDR3 spans 14 amino acids. Here the CDR3 reads CASSLAGASLGYTF. The DNA of the CDR3 is TGTGCCAGCAGCTTAGCGGGAGCCAGTCTTGGCTACACCTTC.

In the case of this clonotype: Because the CDR3 is missing its conserved closing phenylalanine or tryptophan, this is likely a read error. This CDR3 reads CASSLSWTQYL. The CDR3 DNA sequence: TGTGCCAGCAGCCTTAGTTGGACCCAGTACTTG. The rearrangement links TRBV7-9 to TRBJ2-5; D not certain. V shed 5 bases and J shed 7 bases, with 8 bases lying between them. This CDR3 is 11 amino acids long. CDR1 SEHNR and CDR2 FQNEAQ come from the germline V gene (reference sequence).

V gene TRBV20-1 combines with J gene TRBJ2-7, with TRBD2 identical over 9 bases. Per germline, CDR1 DFQATT and CDR2 SNEGSKA (reference sequence). This CDR3 has 14 residues. After removal of 6 bases from V and 3 bases from J, the junction contained 9 bases not matched to a gene. The CDR3 loop reads CSASGPSGNYEQYF. DNA for the CDR3: TGCAGTGCCTCAGGGCCTAGCGGGAACTACGAGCAGTACTTC.

The chain uses TRBV2 and TRBJ2-5; D remains ambiguous. The CDR3 totals 14 residues. Germline CDR1 SNHLY, CDR2 FYNNEI. The germline V and J ends were trimmed by 4 bases and 1 base, with 10 bases remaining between them. Written as DNA, the CDR3 is TGTGCCAGCAGTGGCCCTCCAGGCCAAGAGACCCAGTACTTC. Translating it yields CASSGPPGQETQYF. The full variable domain, its missing parts supplied by reference TRBV2 and TRBJ2-5, is EPEVTQTPSHQVTQMGQEVILRCVPISNHLYFYWYRQILGQKVEFLVSFYNNEISEKSEIFDDQFSVERPDGSNFTLKIRSTKLEDSAMYFCASSGPPGQETQYFGPGTRLLVL.

This clonotype was seen many times. The chain joins TRBV5-5 to TRBJ2-7; D may be TRBD1 (5 bases). Germline loops: CDR1 SGHKS, CDR2 YYEKEE (reference sequence). CDR3 length: 15 amino acids. Trimming removed 4 bases from V and 5 bases from J, with 19 bases in between. CDR3 sequence reads: CASSDPRQGGDEQYF. The CDR3 nucleotides read TGTGCCAGCAGCGACCCCAGGCAGGGCGGTGACGAGCAGTACTTC.

The rearrangement uses TRBV7-8 and TRBJ2-7; TRBD2 might be the D (5 bases). V lost 6 bases and J 5 bases, leaving 17 bases between the germline ends. CDR1 and CDR2 from the germline V gene are SGHVS and FQNEAQ. The CDR3 is made up of 14 amino acids. The CDR3 nucleotides are TGTGCCAGCAGTCTACGACGGGAAGCCCACGAGCAGTACTTC. Translation gives CASSLRREAHEQYF.

This sequence joins TRBV2 and TRBJ1-3; D not resolved. This CDR3 has 14 residues. Germline values: CDR1 SNHLY, CDR2 FYNNEI. V was pared by 3 bases and J by 4 bases, with 10 bases between. The CDR3 loop reads CASSDVGSGNTIYF. The DNA for the CDR3 is TGTGCCAGCAGTGACGTGGGGTCCGGAAACACCATATATTTT.

V is TRBV7-9 and J is TRBJ2-5, with 11 bases that match TRBD2. The germline V gene has CDR1 SEHNR and CDR2 FQNEAQ (reference sequence). After removal of 3 bases from V and 1 base from J, the junction contained 7 bases not matched to a gene. This CDR3 comprises 17 residues. The CDR3 sequence is CASSLGGGTSGQETQYF. The CDR3 coding sequence is TGTGCCAGCAGCTTGGGGGGGGGGACTAGCGGCCAAGAGACCCAGTACTTC.

This clonotype was recorded once. The chain links TRBV2 to TRBJ2-7, with 8 bases aligning to TRBD2. Germline CDR1 reads SNHLY; CDR2 reads FYNNEI. V shed 2 bases and J 2 bases; nucleotides not matched to a gene: 2. The CDR3 has 14 amino acids. CDR3 sequence reads: CASSERREAYEQYF. CDR3 in DNA: TGTGCCAGCAGTGAACGGCGGGAGGCCTACGAGCAGTACTTC.

About this clonotype: The junction differs from germline at one of its ends, possibly a read error. The chain uses TRBV7-8 and TRBJ2-6; D is possibly TRBD1 (6 bases). CDR1 is SGHVS and CDR2 is FQNEAQ in the germline V gene. The CDR3 has 14 residues. The CDR3 sequence is CASSPGWGHRSEAF. In nucleotides, the CDR3 is TGTGCCAGCAGCCCCGGGTGGGGGCATCGGTCTGAAGCTTTC.

This clonotype has a single count. V is TRBV4-2 and J is TRBJ2-1; no definite D call. The CDR3 covers 16 residues. The V and J ends lost 0 bases and 0 bases respectively, with 9 bases between them. CDR1 is LGHNA, CDR2 YNFKEQ, per germline. The CDR3 here is CASSQDPDSSYNEQFF. The CDR3 DNA sequence: TGTGCCAGCAGCCAAGATCCAGATAGCTCCTACAATGAGCAGTTCTTC.

About this clonotype: The germline gene is not matched at one end of the junction; a read error may be the cause. The rearrangement uses TRBV20-1 and TRBJ2-7; 10 bases line up with TRBD2. CDR3 size: 15 residues. The germline V gene has CDR1 DFQATT and CDR2 SNEGSKA (reference sequence). The CDR3 sequence: CSARVLAGDTGELYF. The CDR3, as DNA: TGCAGTGCTAGAGTGCTAGCGGGAGACACCGGGGAGCTGTACTTC.

This clonotype appeared a few times. The chain carries TRBV3-1 and TRBJ1-1, with 9 bases aligning to TRBD1. The V gene's germline CDR1 is LGHDT and CDR2 YNNKEL (reference sequence). The CDR3 covers 15 residues. The ends lost 2 bases at V and 5 bases at J; junction bases unmatched: 6. The CDR3 nucleotides read TGTGCCAGCAGCCAACCACGGACAGGGGTTACTGAAGCTTTCTTT. Residues: CASSQPRTGVTEAFF. Using reference TRBV3-1 and TRBJ1-1 for the parts outside the CDR3, the full variable domain is DTAVSQTPKYLVTQMGNDKSIKCEQNLGHDTMYWYKQDSKKFLKIMFSYNNKELIINETVPNRFSPKSPDKAHLNLHINSLELGDSAVYFCASSQPRTGVTEAFFGQGTRLTVV.

This clonotype appeared a single time. The chain combines TRBV12-3 or TRBV12-4 with TRBJ2-7; possible D gene TRBD1, 6 bases. V was pared by 4 bases and J by 3 bases, with 10 bases between. The CDR3 covers 13 residues. Here the CDR3 DNA reads TGTGCCAGCAGTTACGGACAGATCTACGAGCAGTACTTC. This encodes CASSYGQIYEQYF.

This clonotype showed up many times. This chain links TRBV9 with TRBJ2-7; TRBD1 matches at 9 bases. Per the germline V gene, CDR1 is SGDLS and CDR2 is YYNGEE. This CDR3 has 15 amino acids. With 3 bases clipped from V and 6 bases from J, the junction kept 10 bases outside the gene matches. CDR3 loop: CASSEAGTGYLEQYF. The CDR3 DNA follows: TGTGCCAGCAGCGAGGCCGGGACAGGGTATCTCGAGCAGTACTTC.

This clonotype appeared a few times. The chain has TRBV10-2 and TRBJ2-4, with 8 positions matching TRBD2. The CDR3 extends over 15 amino acids. The V gene end was trimmed by 8 bases and the J gene end by 0 bases; junction bases not matched to a gene: 6. The V gene's germline CDR1 is WSHSY and CDR2 SAAADI. The CDR3, as DNA: TGCGCCAGCGGCCCGGGGGGGCTAGCCAAAAACATTCAGTACTTC. Protein sequence: CASGPGGLAKNIQYF.